What follows are 27 T cell receptor beta chains derived from one specimen sequenced in a study of shared clonotypes between healthy human individuals (dated by TCRdb to about 2020). The library was prepared using the immunoSEQ multiplex PCR assay. TCRdb took this table from immuneACCESS and kept in-frame rearrangements with V and J called. Such tables lack part of the clones; where checked against another copy, unresolved V genes explain under half of the gap, and the rest is unexplained. This sample gives 2.3 million or so clones in total; approximately 95% of them show up just once. The ten largest clones take up about 0.39% of the sample. The specimen was naive CD4+ T cells from PBMCs. The cell subset or site label of this sample denotes: CD45RA+ positively selected. Every receptor here comes from a young man in good health. Some clones in this sample may be carry-over from other donors' samples.

V usage is TRBV4-1 and J usage is TRBJ2-5, with D possibly being TRBD2 (6 bases). The J call may be incorrect, as the DNA end agrees better with TRBJ2-7. The CDR3 extends over 17 amino acids. Germline V gene sequence: CDR1 MGHRA, CDR2 YSYEKL. As DNA, the CDR3 is TGCGCCAGCAGCCAAGGGTGGCTAGCGATGAAGGCCTACGAGCAGTACTTC. Protein: CASSQGWLAMKAYEQYF.

J is TRBJ2-7 and V is TRBV18, with TRBD1 as a possible D gene (7 bases). Germline V gene data show CDR1 as KGHSH and CDR2 as LQKENI. The CDR3 spans 17 residues. V was trimmed by 1 base and J by 12 bases, leaving 28 bases between them. CDR3 coding DNA: TGTGCCAGCTCACCACGGGACAGCGATCTTTCTGCGGGGTATCGGTACTTC. Encoded protein: CASSPRDSDLSAGYRYF.

CDR3 in amino acids: CASSLGRDTYEQYF. In DNA, the CDR3 is TGTGCCAGCAGCTTGGGCAGGGACACCTACGAGCAGTACTTC. The chain couples TRBV7-9 to TRBJ2-7; D may be TRBD1 (6 bases). The V gene lost 3 bases and the J gene lost 2 bases, with 11 bases spanning the gap. CDR3 length equals 14 residues. Germline V CDR1 and CDR2: SEHNR, FQNEAQ (reference sequence). Filled out from reference TRBV7-9 and TRBJ2-7, the complete variable domain reads DTGVSQNPRHKITKRGQNVTFRCDPISEHNRLYWYRQTLGQGPEFLTYFQNEAQLEKSRLLSDRFSAERPKGSFSTLEIQRTEQGDSAMYLCASSLGRDTYEQYFGPGTRLTVT.

A single count supports this clone. The chain recombines TRBV30 with TRBJ2-1, with D perhaps being TRBD1 or TRBD2 (6 bases each). This CDR3 comprises 13 residues. V lost 5 bases and J 4 bases, leaving 12 bases between the germline ends. Germline assignment: CDR1 GTSNPN and CDR2 SVGIG (reference sequence). DNA for the CDR3: TGTGCCTGGTCCTGGGGGGCATACAATGAGCAGTTCTTC. This gives the protein CAWSWGAYNEQFF.

The chain links TRBV4-1 to TRBJ2-2; D is uncertain. CDR3 length equals 15 residues. In germline, CDR1 is MGHRA, CDR2 YSYEKL. V gave up 1 base and J gave up 6 bases, with 12 bases separating them. The CDR3 loop is CASSQAPLIAGELFF. The CDR3 nucleotides are TGCGCCAGCAGCCAAGCCCCCTTGATTGCCGGGGAGCTGTTTTTT.

The V and J genes are TRBV2 and TRBJ2-2; 7 bases are shared with TRBD1. The CDR3 totals 16 residues. V shed 10 bases, J shed 6 bases, and the junction held 17 bases outside the gene matches. CDR1 and CDR2 from the germline V gene are SNHLY and FYNNEI. The CDR3 region has the DNA TGTGCCACCCAAATGGAAGGGGGCGCCGGTTCCGGGGAGCTGTTTTTT. Amino acids: CATQMEGGAGSGELFF.

CDR3 sequence reads: CASSSRLADYNEQFF. Here the CDR3 DNA reads TGTGCCAGCAGCTCAAGACTAGCGGACTACAATGAGCAGTTCTTC. The genes are TRBV7-2 and TRBJ2-1; 9 bases line up with TRBD2. Germline V gene data show CDR1 as SGHTA and CDR2 as FQGNSA. V lost 4 bases, J lost 3 bases, and 4 bases stayed unmatched. The CDR3 contains 15 residues.

The chain combines TRBV7-9 with TRBJ2-7, with a weak D call TRBD1 (5 bases). CDR1 and CDR2 (germline): SEHNR, FQNEAQ (reference sequence). This CDR3 has 15 residues. V shed 4 bases and J shed 1 base, with 14 bases lying between them. CDR3 nucleotides: TGTGCCAGCAGCTCCACCCGGCAGGGTTCCTACGAGCAGTACTTC. The encoded protein is CASSSTRQGSYEQYF. The whole variable domain, remainder taken from reference TRBV7-9 and TRBJ2-7, is DTGVSQNPRHKITKRGQNVTFRCDPISEHNRLYWYRQTLGQGPEFLTYFQNEAQLEKSRLLSDRFSAERPKGSFSTLEIQRTEQGDSAMYLCASSSTRQGSYEQYFGPGTRLTVT.

A remark on this clone: The same CDR3 can be traced to other DNA sequences in this sample. The genes are TRBV6-5 and TRBJ2-1; D call uncertain. V dropped 4 bases and J dropped 8 bases, with 6 bases sitting between them. CDR3 length: 11 amino acids. Germline V gene lookup returns CDR1 MNHEY and CDR2 SVGAGI. CDR3 nucleotide sequence: TGTGCCAGCAGTTCCCAGTATGAGCAGTTCTTC. It codes for CASSSQYEQFF.

The chain links TRBV9 to TRBJ2-1; TRBD1 matches 8 bases. The CDR3 covers 16 residues. V trimming: 4 bases; J trimming: 1 base; junction bases outside the gene matches: 7. The germline gives CDR1 SGDLS, CDR2 YYNGEE. The CDR3 protein is CASSLRQGTSYNEQFF. The DNA for the CDR3 is TGTGCCAGCAGCCTCCGACAGGGGACTTCCTACAATGAGCAGTTCTTC. Together with reference TRBV9 and TRBJ2-1, the CDR3 gives the full variable domain: DSGVTQTPKHLITATGQRVTLRCSPRSGDLSVYWYQQSLDQGLQFLIQYYNGEERAKGNILERFSAQQFPDLHSELNLSSLELGDSALYFCASSLRQGTSYNEQFFGPGTRLTVL.

The rearrangement uses TRBV18 and TRBJ2-6; the D gene is possibly TRBD2 (5 bases). Trimming left V 3 bases short and J 3 bases short, with 9 bases between. This CDR3 contains 15 residues. Germline lookup yields CDR1 KGHSH and CDR2 LQKENI. CDR3 sequence (DNA): TGTGCCAGCTCACCTCGGGAAGTTGGGGCCAACGTCCTGACTTTC. It is translated as CASSPREVGANVLTF.

The chain couples TRBV9 to TRBJ2-5; TRBD1 is a possible D gene (5 bases). The CDR3 runs 16 residues. Between the trimmed V and J ends, which lost 1 base and 1 base, there was a span of 14 bases. Germline V gene data show CDR1 as SGDLS and CDR2 as YYNGEE. The CDR3 here is CASSVLAGQGQETQYF. The DNA for the CDR3 is TGTGCCAGCAGCGTATTGGCAGGTCAGGGCCAAGAGACCCAGTACTTC.

Regarding this clone: The same CDR3 can be traced to other DNA sequences in this sample. V gene TRBV5-5 combines with J gene TRBJ1-1, with 7 bases lining up with TRBD1. CDR1 and CDR2 from the germline V gene are SGHKS and YYEKEE (reference sequence). The junction had 2 bases not matched to a gene; V was cut back by 2 bases and J by 1 base. The CDR3 spans 14 residues. The CDR3 region is CASSLGGANTEAFF. The CDR3 nucleotides read TGTGCCAGCAGCTTAGGGGGCGCGAACACTGAAGCTTTCTTT.

The J gene is TRBJ1-5, the V gene TRBV27; D is unclear. This CDR3 contains 14 residues. V lost 3 bases to trimming and J lost 5 bases, with 11 bases between them. Germline V lookup: CDR1 MNHEY, CDR2 SMNVEV (reference sequence). CDR3 sequence: CASSFNSVDQPQHF. CDR3 nucleotide sequence: TGTGCCAGCAGTTTTAATTCTGTGGATCAGCCCCAGCATTTT.

The V call is TRBV10-3, the J call TRBJ2-1, with D perhaps given as TRBD1 or TRBD2 (7 bases each). The V end was cut by 11 bases, the J end by 13 bases, with 30 bases between. The germline V gene has CDR1 ENHRY and CDR2 SYGVKD. This CDR3 has 15 residues. The CDR3 protein is CASGHDREGLIIQFF. The CDR3 DNA sequence: TGTGCCTCGGGCCATGACAGGGAGGGTCTTATTATCCAGTTCTTC.

This clone was counted once. V and J are TRBV19 and TRBJ2-5; 7 positions agree with TRBD2. The germline CDR1 and CDR2 sequences are LNHDA and SQIVND (reference sequence). The junction had 5 bases not matched to a gene; V was cut back by 6 bases and J by 4 bases. This CDR3 spans 13 amino acids. CDR3 loop: CASRVASGETQYF. CDR3 bases: TGTGCCAGTAGGGTCGCTAGCGGAGAGACCCAGTACTTC.

The V gene is TRBV28, the J gene TRBJ2-2; 9 nucleotides line up with TRBD2. The V gene end was trimmed by 5 bases and the J gene end by 4 bases; junction bases not matched to a gene: 2. Germline-derived CDR1 and CDR2 are MDHEN and SYDVKM. The CDR3 is 14 amino acids. The CDR3 coding sequence is TGTGCCAGCAGTAGCGGGAGGACCACCGGGGAGCTGTTTTTT. Translation: CASSSGRTTGELFF.

This clone came up once. CDR3 DNA: TGTGCCAGCGTCCCGCTCGGGCGGGGTAACACCGGGGAGCTGTTTTTT. The encoded protein is CASVPLGRGNTGELFF. V and J are TRBV28 and TRBJ2-2; tentatively, D is TRBD2 (6 bases). Germline-derived CDR1 and CDR2 are MDHEN and SYDVKM. The CDR3 covers 16 residues. Trimming pared 8 bases from V and 2 bases from J, leaving 18 bases between. Filled out from reference TRBV28 and TRBJ2-2, the complete variable domain reads DVKVTQSSRYLVKRTGEKVFLECVQDMDHENMFWYRQDPGLGLRLIYFSYDVKMKEKGDIPEGYSVSREKKERFSLILESASTNQTSMYLCASVPLGRGNTGELFFGEGSRLTVL.

The rearrangement joins TRBV5-5 to TRBJ2-7; D not resolved. The V end was cut by 0 bases, the J end by 5 bases, with 18 bases between. The germline gives CDR1 SGHKS, CDR2 YYEKEE (reference sequence). The CDR3 runs to 16 residues. The CDR3 spells CASSLAMTGFRHEQYF. The DNA for the CDR3 is TGTGCCAGCAGCTTGGCTATGACGGGCTTTAGGCACGAGCAGTACTTC.

In regard to this clone: Other DNA sequences in the same sample also yield this CDR3. The chain combines TRBV2 with TRBJ2-7, with D perhaps TRBD1 (5 bases). The CDR3 spans 14 residues. The germline V gene encodes CDR1 SNHLY and CDR2 FYNNEI. Trimming removed 2 bases from V and 0 bases from J, with 8 bases in between. CDR3 DNA: TGTGCCAGCAGTGAACAGGGAAGCTCCTACGAGCAGTACTTC. It is translated as CASSEQGSSYEQYF.

The chain uses TRBV11-2 and TRBJ2-7; 9 nucleotides match TRBD2. Germline lookup yields CDR1 SGHAT and CDR2 FQNNGV. V dropped 5 bases and J dropped 4; count of bases not matched to a gene: 0. The CDR3 runs to 12 residues. The CDR3 reads CASSTSGYEQYF. The CDR3 DNA is TGTGCCAGCAGCACTAGCGGGTACGAGCAGTACTTC.

V is TRBV5-8 and J is TRBJ2-1; 7 nucleotides agree with TRBD2. Trimming took 0 bases from V and 11 from J; bases not matched to a gene: 8. The CDR3 has 14 residues. Germline V gene sequence: CDR1 SGHTS, CDR2 YDEGEE. The DNA of the CDR3 is TGTGCCAGCAGCTTGGGCGCGGGAGTCAGGCAGCAGTTCTTC. It encodes CASSLGAGVRQQFF.

V usage is TRBV19 and J usage is TRBJ2-3; TRBD1 matches at 10 bases. Germline V gene sequence: CDR1 LNHDA, CDR2 SQIVND (reference sequence). CDR3 length: 16 amino acids. V trimming: 4 bases; J trimming: 0 bases; junction bases outside the gene matches: 4. The CDR3 bases are TGTGCCAGTAGTAGGGGGGACAGGGGCAGCACAGATACGCAGTATTTT. It is translated as CASSRGDRGSTDTQYF. Variable domain in full (rest from reference TRBV19 and TRBJ2-3): DGGITQSPKYLFRKEGQNVTLSCEQNLNHDAMYWYRQDPGQGLRLIYYSQIVNDFQKGDIAEGYSVSREKKESFPLTVTSAQKNPTAFYLCASSRGDRGSTDTQYFGPGTRLTVL.

This chain links TRBV5-6 with TRBJ2-2, with D hard to call. Germline CDR1 reads SGHDT; CDR2 reads YYEEEE. The V and J ends lost 4 bases and 5 bases respectively, with 18 bases between them. This CDR3 has 16 residues. CDR3 region: CASSRRWDVRTGELFF. The CDR3 nucleotides read TGTGCCAGCAGCCGGCGGTGGGATGTACGGACCGGGGAGCTGTTTTTT.

This rearrangement joins TRBV5-1 to TRBJ2-2; 7 positions match TRBD1. The trim removed 3 bases at V and 2 bases at J, leaving 4 bases unmatched. The CDR3 has 15 amino acids. Germline lookup yields CDR1 SGHRS and CDR2 YFSETQ. CDR3 residues: CASSWDSINTGELFF. In DNA, the CDR3 is TGCGCCAGCAGCTGGGACAGTATTAACACCGGGGAGCTGTTTTTT.

The chain links TRBV25-1 to TRBJ1-3; D is ambiguous. The V gene lost 6 bases and the J gene lost 2 bases, with 8 bases spanning the gap. Per germline, CDR1 MGHDK and CDR2 SYGVNS. The CDR3 runs 13 residues. The CDR3 DNA follows: TGTGCCAGCAGCGCTGCGGCTGGAAACACCATATATTTT. Its protein product is CASSAAAGNTIYF.

V gene TRBV27 combines with J gene TRBJ2-1; D is perhaps TRBD2 (6 bases). From germline, CDR1 is MNHEY and CDR2 SMNVEV (reference sequence). V was shortened by 4 bases and J by 0 bases, with 10 bases between the two germline ends. The CDR3 has 15 amino acids. CDR3 nucleotides: TGTGCCAGCAGTTCCCCGGGAGTCTCCTACAATGAGCAGTTCTTC. Translating gives CASSSPGVSYNEQFF.